This T cell receptor (beta chain) was captured by sequencing in a study of cytomegalovirus exposure and HLA in healthy donors. This CDR3 has 12 amino acids. The germline V gene has CDR1 KGHSH and CDR2 LQKENI. V lost 1 base to trimming and J lost 7 bases, with 8 bases between them. In the PCR, 60 Vbeta and 13 Jbeta primers were used. Method: immunoSEQ multiplex PCR; TCRdb's copy keeps in-frame clones and lacks some. The sample records around 170,000 clones, roughly four fifths being singletons. The sequenced material came from PBMCs. The TCR comes from a woman in her fifties or sixties in good health and CMV-seronegative. V and J are TRBV18 and TRBJ2-7; no clear D gene. The chain's CDR3 is CASSPQVGEQYF. CDR3 DNA sequence: TGTGCCAGCTCACCACAAGTCGGGGAGCAGTACTTC.